This T cell receptor beta chain originates from a study of blood T cell repertoires in COVID-19. As for the study in general: Material from acute and convalescent COVID-19 was sourced from the United States, Italy and Spain.

V shed 10 bases, J shed 6 bases, and the junction held 7 bases outside the gene matches. Germline CDR1 reads MDHEN; CDR2 reads SYDVKM. The CDR3 loop spans 12 amino acids. One Seattle source followed patients from active infection through their disease course. In the source study's methods: By means of reference gene primer amplification, nucleated cell counts were estimated. Assay: immunoSEQ multiplex PCR; the TCRdb copy retains only in-frame clones and omits some. That table gives V, J and clone size, and the DNA gave D and trimming. Among some 56,000 clones, under 90% were seen once, and the ten largest hold approximately 10%.

This TCR was recovered from a man at least 80 years old with COVID-19, enrolled during active disease. The specimen was peripheral blood. The rearrangement uses TRBV28 and TRBJ1-2, with TRBD1 matching over 8 bases. CDR3 bases: TGTGCCAACATCCAGGGGGCCGATGGCTACACCTTC. It codes for CANIQGADGYTF.